This TCR beta chain comes out of a study of glioma-infiltrating T cells after dendritic cell vaccination. Overall study context: Monocyte-derived dendritic cells, cultured less than 8 days with IL-4 and GM-CSF, were pulsed with autologous tumor lysate.

As for time point: after dendritic cell vaccination, including at tumor progression/relapse. Patients had residual fresh-frozen tumor tissue and more than two years of survival data. Sequencing was performed with immunoSEQ multiplex PCR; in TCRdb, only in-frame clones are kept and a portion is missing. The table lists about 110,000 clones, nearly 90% of them singletons. Sequences were derived from blood, sampled after dendritic cell vaccination. This clonotype originated in a human donor with glioblastoma.

CDR3 region: CSVRRDTESYGYTF. CDR3 bases: TGCAGCGTGCGCCGGGACACTGAAAGCTATGGCTACACCTTC. J is TRBJ1-2 and V is TRBV29-1; TRBD1 is a possible D gene (6 bases). Germline CDR1 and CDR2: SQVTM and ANQGSEA. CDR3 size: 14 residues. V lost 6 bases to trimming and J lost 4 bases, with 18 bases between them.